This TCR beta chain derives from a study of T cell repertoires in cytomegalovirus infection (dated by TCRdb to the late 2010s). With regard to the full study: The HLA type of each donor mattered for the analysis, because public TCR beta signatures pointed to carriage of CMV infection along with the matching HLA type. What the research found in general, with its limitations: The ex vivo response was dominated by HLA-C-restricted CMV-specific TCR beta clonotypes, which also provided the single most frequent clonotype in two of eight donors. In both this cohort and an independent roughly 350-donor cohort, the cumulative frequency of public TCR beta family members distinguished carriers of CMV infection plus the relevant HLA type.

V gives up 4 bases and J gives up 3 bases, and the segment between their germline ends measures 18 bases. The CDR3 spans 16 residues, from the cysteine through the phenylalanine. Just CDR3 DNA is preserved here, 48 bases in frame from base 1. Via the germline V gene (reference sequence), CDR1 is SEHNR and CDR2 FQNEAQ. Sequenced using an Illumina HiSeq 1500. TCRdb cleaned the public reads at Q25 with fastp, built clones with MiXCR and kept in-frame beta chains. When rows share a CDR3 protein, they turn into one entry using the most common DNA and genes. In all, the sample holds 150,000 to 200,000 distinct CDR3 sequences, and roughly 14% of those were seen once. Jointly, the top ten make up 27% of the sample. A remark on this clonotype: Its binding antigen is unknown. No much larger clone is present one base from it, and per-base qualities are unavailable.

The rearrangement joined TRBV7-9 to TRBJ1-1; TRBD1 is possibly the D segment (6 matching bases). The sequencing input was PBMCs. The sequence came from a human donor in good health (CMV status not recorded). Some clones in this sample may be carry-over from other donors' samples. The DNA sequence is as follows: TGTGCCAGCAGCTCCCAAGGCTGGGGGGCTTACACTGAAGCTTTCTTT. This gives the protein CASSSQGWGAYTEAFF.